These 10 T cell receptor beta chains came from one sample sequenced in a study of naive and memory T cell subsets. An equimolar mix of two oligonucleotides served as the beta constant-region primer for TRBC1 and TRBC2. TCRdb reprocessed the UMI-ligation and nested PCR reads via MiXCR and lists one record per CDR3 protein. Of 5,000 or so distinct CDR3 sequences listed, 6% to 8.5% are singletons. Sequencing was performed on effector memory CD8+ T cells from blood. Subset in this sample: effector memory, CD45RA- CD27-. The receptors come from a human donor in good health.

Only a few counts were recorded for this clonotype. The CDR3 region has the DNA TGCAGCGGTGGGGACAGGGGGCGTTACAATGAGCAGTTCTTC. Residues: CSGGDRGRYNEQFF. The chain recombines TRBV29-1 with TRBJ2-1; 12 nucleotides match TRBD1. Germline V gene data show CDR1 as SQVTM and CDR2 as ANQGSEA. The CDR3 is 14 residues long. Trimming took 7 bases from V and 4 from J; bases not matched to a gene: 5.

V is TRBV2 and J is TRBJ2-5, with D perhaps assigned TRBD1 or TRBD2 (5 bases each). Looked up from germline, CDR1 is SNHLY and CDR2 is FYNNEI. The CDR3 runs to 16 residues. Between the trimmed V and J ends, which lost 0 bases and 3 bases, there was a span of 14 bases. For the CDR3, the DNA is TGTGCCAGCAGTGAAGCCCAGGGAGATACGGAAGAGACCCAGTACTTC. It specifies CASSEAQGDTEETQYF.

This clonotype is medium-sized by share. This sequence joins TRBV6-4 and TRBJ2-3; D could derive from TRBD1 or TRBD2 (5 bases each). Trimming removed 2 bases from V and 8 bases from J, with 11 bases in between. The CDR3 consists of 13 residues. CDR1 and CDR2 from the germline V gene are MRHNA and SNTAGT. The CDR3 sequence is CASSDGDEATQYF. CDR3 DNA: TGTGCCAGCAGTGACGGGGACGAGGCTACGCAGTATTTT.

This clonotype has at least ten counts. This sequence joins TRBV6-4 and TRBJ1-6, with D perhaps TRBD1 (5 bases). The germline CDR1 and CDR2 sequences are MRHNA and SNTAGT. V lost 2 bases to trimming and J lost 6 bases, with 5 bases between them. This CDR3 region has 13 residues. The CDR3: CASSDDSNSPLHF. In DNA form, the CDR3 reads TGTGCCAGCAGTGACGACAGTAATTCACCCCTCCACTTT.

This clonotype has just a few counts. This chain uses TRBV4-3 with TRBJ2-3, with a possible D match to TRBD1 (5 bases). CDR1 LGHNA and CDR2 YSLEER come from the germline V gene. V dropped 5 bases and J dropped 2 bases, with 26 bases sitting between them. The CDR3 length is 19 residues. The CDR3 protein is CASSGALPGHERFTDTQYF. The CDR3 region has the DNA TGCGCCAGCAGCGGGGCCTTACCAGGGCATGAGAGATTCACAGATACGCAGTATTTT.

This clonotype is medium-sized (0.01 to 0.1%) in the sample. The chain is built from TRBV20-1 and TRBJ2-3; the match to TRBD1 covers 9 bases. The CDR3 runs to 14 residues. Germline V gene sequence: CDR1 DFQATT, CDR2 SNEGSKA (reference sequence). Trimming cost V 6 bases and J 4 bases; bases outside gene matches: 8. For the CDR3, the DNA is TGCAGTGCCACCACAGGGGGCGAGGCAGATACGCAGTATTTT. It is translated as CSATTGGEADTQYF.

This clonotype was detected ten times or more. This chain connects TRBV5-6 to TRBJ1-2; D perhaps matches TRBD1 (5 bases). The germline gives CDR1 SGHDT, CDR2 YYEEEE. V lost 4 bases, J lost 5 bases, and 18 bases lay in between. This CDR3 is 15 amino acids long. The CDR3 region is CASSVRENWGYGYTF. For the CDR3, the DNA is TGTGCCAGCAGCGTACGGGAGAACTGGGGGTATGGCTACACCTTC. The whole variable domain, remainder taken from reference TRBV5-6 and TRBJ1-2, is DAGVTQSPTHLIKTRGQQVTLRCSPKSGHDTVSWYQQALGQGPQFIFQYYEEEERQRGNFPDRFSGHQFPNYSSELNVNALLLGDSALYLCASSVRENWGYGYTFGSGTRLTVV.

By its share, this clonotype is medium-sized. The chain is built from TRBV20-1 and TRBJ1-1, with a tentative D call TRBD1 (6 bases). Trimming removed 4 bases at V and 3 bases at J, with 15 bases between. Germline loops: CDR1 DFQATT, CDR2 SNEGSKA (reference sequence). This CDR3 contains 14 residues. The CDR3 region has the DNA TGCAGTGCTACGATACCTGGACAGTACACTGAAGCTTTCTTT. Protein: CSATIPGQYTEAFF.

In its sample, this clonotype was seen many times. The CDR3 nucleotides are TGTGCCAGCAGCGTTGGTGGGGGGACTAGCAGGTCAGATGAGCAGTTCTTC. Protein product: CASSVGGGTSRSDEQFF. The chain uses TRBV9 and TRBJ2-1; 9 bases line up with TRBD2. CDR1 is SGDLS and CDR2 is YYNGEE in the germline V gene. The CDR3 has 17 amino acids. The V segment lost 2 bases and the J segment 8 bases; nucleotides outside the gene matches: 14.

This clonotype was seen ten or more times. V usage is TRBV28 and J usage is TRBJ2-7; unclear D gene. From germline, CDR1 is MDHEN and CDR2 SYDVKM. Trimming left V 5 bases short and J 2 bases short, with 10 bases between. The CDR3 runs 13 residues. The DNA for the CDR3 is TGTGCCAGCAGTCCCCTGTCCGCCTACGAGCAGTACTTC. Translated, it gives CASSPLSAYEQYF.